The next 24 T cell receptor beta chains were all read from a single sample in a study of identifying expanded T cells in peripheral blood. The table came from immunoSEQ multiplex PCR; TCRdb's copy has only in-frame clones and leaves some out. The sample holds tens of thousands of clones, 70% to 90% seen once. Material for sequencing was blood. Receptors originate from a person between 18 and 69 years old in good health.

The J gene is TRBJ1-1, the V gene TRBV27; no definite D call. Trimming took 2 bases from V and 1 from J, leaving 5 bases between them. Germline V gives CDR1 MNHEY, CDR2 SMNVEV (reference sequence). This CDR3 spans 13 amino acids. Here the CDR3 reads CASSLHENTEAFF. The DNA of the CDR3 is TGTGCCAGCAGTTTACATGAGAACACTGAAGCTTTCTTT.

This clone was recorded once. The V gene is TRBV19, the J gene TRBJ2-1; tentative D call: TRBD1 (7 bases). CDR3 length equals 16 residues. Trimming cost V 0 bases and J 6 bases, with 15 bases left between them. Looked up from germline, CDR1 is LNHDA and CDR2 is SQIVND (reference sequence). The DNA of the CDR3 is TGTGCCAGTAGTATAGATTCAAGACAGGGAGGCAATGAGCAGTTCTTC. This codes for CASSIDSRQGGNEQFF. Full variable domain (outside the CDR3, taken from reference TRBV19 and TRBJ2-1): DGGITQSPKYLFRKEGQNVTLSCEQNLNHDAMYWYRQDPGQGLRLIYYSQIVNDFQKGDIAEGYSVSREKKESFPLTVTSAQKNPTAFYLCASSIDSRQGGNEQFFGPGTRLTVL.

The V and J genes are TRBV6-6 and TRBJ2-2; D is perhaps TRBD2 (6 bases). Germline V gene sequence: CDR1 MNHNY, CDR2 SVGAGI (reference sequence). V was shortened by 5 bases and J by 10 bases, with 17 bases between the two germline ends. The CDR3 runs to 14 residues. The CDR3 DNA follows: TGTGCCAGCAGTGCTCTAGGAGGGCCGGTGGAGCTGTTTTTT. Amino acid sequence: CASSALGGPVELFF.

The chain has TRBV9 and TRBJ2-7; no clear D gene. Deletions cut 4 bases from V and 3 bases from J, with 14 bases between. The CDR3 spans 14 residues. Germline V gene lookup returns CDR1 SGDLS and CDR2 YYNGEE. Here the CDR3 reads CASSPSTRIYEQYF. CDR3 bases: TGTGCCAGCAGCCCCTCAACGCGTATCTACGAGCAGTACTTC.

The chain recombines TRBV10-1 with TRBJ2-1; the match to TRBD2 covers 7 bases. The CDR3 has 17 amino acids. J was trimmed by 13 bases and V by 2 bases; bases with no gene match: 20. Germline values: CDR1 WNHNN, CDR2 SYGVQD (reference sequence). The DNA for the CDR3 is TGCGCCAGCAGTGAGAACCTCGACCCACTAGCGAAGGGTGAACAGTTCTTC. Amino acids: CASSENLDPLAKGEQFF.

The gene calls are TRBV10-3 and TRBJ1-2; weak D call: TRBD1 (5 bases). Trimming left V 10 bases short and J 2 bases short, with 11 bases between. The CDR3 length is 12 residues. CDR1 is ENHRY and CDR2 is SYGVKD in the germline V gene. For the CDR3, the DNA is TGTGCCACCGCGGGGGGGAACTATGGCTACACCTTC. It encodes CATAGGNYGYTF.

In DNA, the CDR3 is TGTGCCAGCAGTTACTTGCTAAGGTTTTCCGAGCAGTACTTC. It specifies CASSYLLRFSEQYF. The rearrangement uses TRBV6-6 and TRBJ2-7; no definite D call. Deletions cut 1 base from V and 6 bases from J, with 13 bases between. CDR3 size: 14 residues. Germline V lookup: CDR1 MNHNY, CDR2 SVGAGI (reference sequence).

This rearrangement joins TRBV5-1 to TRBJ2-1; TRBD2 agrees at 8 bases. Germline V gives CDR1 SGHRS, CDR2 YFSETQ. The CDR3 sequence is 15 residues long. J was trimmed by 1 base and V by 7 bases; bases with no gene match: 7. The CDR3 is CASFPGGASYNEQFF. CDR3 DNA sequence: TGCGCCAGCTTCCCCGGGGGGGCGTCCTACAATGAGCAGTTCTTC.

CDR3 sequence reads: CASSPIVWFGYTF. The CDR3 DNA reads TGTGCCAGCAGTCCAATTGTATGGTTTGGCTACACCTTC. This chain connects TRBV6-5 to TRBJ1-2; D gene uncertain. The CDR3 sequence is 13 residues long. The ends were cut back, 5 bases at V and 7 bases at J, with 14 bases in the middle. Germline-derived CDR1 and CDR2 are MNHEY and SVGAGI.

This chain connects TRBV30 to TRBJ1-3, with 9 bases that match TRBD1. The germline CDR1 and CDR2 sequences are GTSNPN and SVGIG (reference sequence). This CDR3 has 13 amino acids. J gave up 7 bases and V 1 base, and 2 bases lay outside the gene matches. CDR3 nucleotides: TGTGCCTGGAGTGGGACAGGGGTGAACACCATATATTTT. This translates into CAWSGTGVNTIYF.

The chain recombines TRBV5-4 with TRBJ2-3; possibly TRBD2 for D (6 bases). The V end lost 6 bases, the J end lost 1 base, and 18 bases lay between the germline ends. The CDR3 has 16 amino acids. Per the germline V gene, CDR1 is SGHNT and CDR2 is YYREEE (reference sequence). The CDR3 here is CASNGEVARGTDTQYF. In DNA form, the CDR3 reads TGTGCCAGCAACGGGGAGGTCGCCCGGGGCACAGATACGCAGTATTTT.

The V and J genes are TRBV27 and TRBJ1-6, with D possibly TRBD1 on 6 matching bases. Germline assignment: CDR1 MNHEY and CDR2 SMNVEV (reference sequence). This CDR3 spans 14 amino acids. V was shortened by 8 bases and J by 8 bases, with 16 bases between the two germline ends. This CDR3 is CASSPRGRDSPLHF. For the CDR3, the DNA is TGTGCCAGCTCACCCAGGGGAAGGGATTCACCCCTCCACTTT.

The CDR3 bases are TGCGCCAGCAGCCAAGGGCTTGGGGACTATGGCTACACCTTC. Its protein is CASSQGLGDYGYTF. The chain is built from TRBV4-3 and TRBJ1-2; D is unclear. Between the trimmed V and J ends, which lost 1 base and 3 bases, there was a span of 9 bases. Germline CDR1 and CDR2: LGHNA and YSLEER. This CDR3 region has 14 residues.

V gene TRBV29-1 combines with J gene TRBJ1-1; D uncertain. Germline V CDR1 and CDR2: SQVTM, ANQGSEA. The CDR3 consists of 16 residues. The V end lost 0 bases, the J end lost 4 bases, and 18 bases lay between the germline ends. The CDR3 region is CSVEDWEGGRSTEAFF. For the CDR3, the DNA is TGCAGCGTTGAAGATTGGGAAGGAGGGAGAAGCACTGAAGCTTTCTTT.

V is TRBV11-3 and J is TRBJ2-7; D is undetermined. This CDR3 spans 13 amino acids. Germline V gene sequence: CDR1 SGHNT, CDR2 YENEEA. Trimming stripped 8 bases from V and 1 base from J, with 12 bases between. CDR3 region: CASAFRVSYEQYF. DNA of the CDR3: TGTGCCAGCGCCTTCAGAGTTTCCTACGAGCAGTACTTC.

The chain is built from TRBV30 and TRBJ1-1; D is uncertain. The CDR3 sequence is 10 residues long. Germline V CDR1 and CDR2: GTSNPN, SVGIG (reference sequence). The CDR3 nucleotides are TGTCCAACAGAAAACACTGAAGCTTTCTTT. Translated, it gives CPTENTEAFF.

As concerns this clone: One end of the junction is discordant with germline, which a read error may explain. The V and J genes are TRBV28 and TRBJ2-1; perhaps TRBD1 as D (6 bases). The germline CDR1 and CDR2 sequences are MDHEN and SYDVKM. The CDR3 extends over 12 amino acids. This CDR3 reads CASSFRDNEQFF. The CDR3 bases are TGTGCCAGCAGTTTCCGGGACAACGAGCAGTTCTTC.

This clone was seen only once. The chain carries TRBV9 and TRBJ2-2; TRBD1 aligns across 10 bases. The CDR3 covers 19 residues. Germline CDR1 is SGDLS and CDR2 is YYNGEE. Germline trimming cut 2 bases from V and 6 bases from J; bases unmatched to any gene: 16. CDR3 in DNA: TGTGCCAGCAGCGTTATGGGACAGGGGAGTGGCGGAGCACCCGGGGAGCTGTTTTTT. Amino acids: CASSVMGQGSGGAPGELFF.

The J gene is TRBJ1-1, the V gene TRBV5-1; D unresolved. Germline CDR1 reads SGHRS; CDR2 reads YFSETQ. The CDR3 contains 14 residues. V shed 4 bases and J shed 2 bases, with 12 bases lying between them. The CDR3 sequence is CASSPGEINTEAFF. The CDR3, as DNA: TGCGCCAGCAGCCCCGGGGAGATAAACACTGAAGCTTTCTTT. Full variable domain (remainder filled in from reference TRBV5-1 and TRBJ1-1): KAGVTQTPRYLIKTRGQQVTLSCSPISGHRSVSWYQQTPGQGLQFLFEYFSETQRNKGNFPGRFSGRQFSNSRSEMNVSTLELGDSALYLCASSPGEINTEAFFGQGTRLTVV.

The rearrangement uses TRBV30 and TRBJ1-4; tentative D call: TRBD1 (5 bases). CDR1 GTSNPN and CDR2 SVGIG come from the germline V gene (reference sequence). V gave up 4 bases and J gave up 7 bases, with 13 bases separating them. The CDR3 is made up of 13 amino acids. In nucleotides, the CDR3 is TGTGCCTGGATTCAGCCAGGGAGTGAAAAACTGTTTTTT. Protein product: CAWIQPGSEKLFF. The whole variable domain, remainder taken from reference TRBV30 and TRBJ1-4, is SQTIHQWPATLVQPVGSPLSLECTVEGTSNPNLYWYRQAAGRGLQLLFYSVGIGQISSEVPQNLSASRPQDRQFILSSKKLLLSDSGFYLCAWIQPGSEKLFFGSGTQLSVL.

The chain couples TRBV6-1 to TRBJ2-3, with unresolved D. V was clipped by 1 base and J by 2 bases, with 10 bases between them. Germline V gene sequence: CDR1 MNHNS, CDR2 SASEGT. The CDR3 spans 15 residues. The CDR3 protein is CASSEGNSPTDTQYF. In DNA, the CDR3 is TGTGCCAGCAGTGAAGGGAACAGCCCCACAGATACGCAGTATTTT.

This rearrangement joins TRBV25-1 to TRBJ1-1; 12 bases are shared with TRBD1. Germline V lookup: CDR1 MGHDK, CDR2 SYGVNS. Trimming took 2 bases from V and 2 from J; bases not matched to a gene: 9. This CDR3 region has 18 residues. The CDR3 is CASSEGMGQGAHNTEAFF. The CDR3 bases are TGTGCCAGCAGTGAAGGGATGGGACAGGGGGCGCATAACACTGAAGCTTTCTTT. Combining the CDR3 with reference TRBV25-1 and TRBJ1-1 gives the whole variable domain EADIYQTPRYLVIGTGKKITLECSQTMGHDKMYWYQQDPGMELHLIHYSYGVNSTEKGDLSSESTVSRIRTEHFPLTLESARPSHTSQYLCASSEGMGQGAHNTEAFFGQGTRLTVV.

This chain connects TRBV7-6 to TRBJ2-2; D is perhaps TRBD1 or TRBD2 (5 bases each). CDR1 is SGHVS, CDR2 FNYEAQ, per germline. V was trimmed by 1 base and J by 3 bases, leaving 12 bases between them. This CDR3 spans 16 amino acids. CDR3 sequence reads: CASSLGQGPYTGELFF. CDR3 in DNA: TGTGCCAGCAGCTTAGGCCAGGGACCGTACACCGGGGAGCTGTTTTTT.

This clone was recorded only once. This sequence joins TRBV5-8 and TRBJ1-2; TRBD1 agrees at 7 bases. The germline V gene has CDR1 SGHTS and CDR2 YDEGEE. V was pared by 3 bases and J by 4 bases, with 6 bases of the junction left unmatched. The CDR3 is made up of 14 amino acids. DNA of the CDR3: TGTGCCAGCAGCTCGAGGGGGCCCCCCTATGGCTACACCTTC. Residues: CASSSRGPPYGYTF.